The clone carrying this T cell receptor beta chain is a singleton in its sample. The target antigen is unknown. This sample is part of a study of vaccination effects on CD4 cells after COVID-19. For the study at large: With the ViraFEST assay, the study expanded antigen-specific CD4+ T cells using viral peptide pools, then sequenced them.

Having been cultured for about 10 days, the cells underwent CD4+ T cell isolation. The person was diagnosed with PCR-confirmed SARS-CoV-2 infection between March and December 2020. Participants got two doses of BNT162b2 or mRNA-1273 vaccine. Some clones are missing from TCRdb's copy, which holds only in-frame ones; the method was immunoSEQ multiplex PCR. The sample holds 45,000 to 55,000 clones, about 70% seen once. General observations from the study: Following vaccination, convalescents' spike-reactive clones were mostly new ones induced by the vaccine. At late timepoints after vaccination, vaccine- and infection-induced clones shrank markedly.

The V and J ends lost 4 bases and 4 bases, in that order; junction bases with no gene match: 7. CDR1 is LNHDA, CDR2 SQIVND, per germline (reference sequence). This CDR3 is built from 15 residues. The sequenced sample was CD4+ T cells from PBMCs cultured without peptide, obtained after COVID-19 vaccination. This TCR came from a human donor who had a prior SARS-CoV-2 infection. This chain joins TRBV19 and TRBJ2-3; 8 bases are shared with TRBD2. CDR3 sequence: CASSSLSGRADTQYF. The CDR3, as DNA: TGTGCCAGTAGTAGCCTGAGCGGGAGAGCAGATACGCAGTATTTT.